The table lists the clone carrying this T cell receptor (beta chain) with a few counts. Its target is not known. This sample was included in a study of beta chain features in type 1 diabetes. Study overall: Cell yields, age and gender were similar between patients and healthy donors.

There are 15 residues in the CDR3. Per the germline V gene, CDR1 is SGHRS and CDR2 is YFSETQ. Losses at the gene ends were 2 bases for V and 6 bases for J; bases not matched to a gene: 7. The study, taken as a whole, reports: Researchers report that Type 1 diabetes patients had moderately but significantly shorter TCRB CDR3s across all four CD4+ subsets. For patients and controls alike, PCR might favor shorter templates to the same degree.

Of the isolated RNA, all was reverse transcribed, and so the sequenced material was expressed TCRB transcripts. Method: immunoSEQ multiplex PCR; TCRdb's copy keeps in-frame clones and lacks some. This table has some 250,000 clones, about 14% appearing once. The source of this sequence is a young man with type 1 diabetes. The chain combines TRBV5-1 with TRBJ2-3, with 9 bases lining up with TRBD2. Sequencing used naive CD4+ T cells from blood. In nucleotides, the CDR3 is TGCGCCAGCAGCTTCTTAGCGGGGGAAGGGGATACGCAGTATTTT. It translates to CASSFLAGEGDTQYF.